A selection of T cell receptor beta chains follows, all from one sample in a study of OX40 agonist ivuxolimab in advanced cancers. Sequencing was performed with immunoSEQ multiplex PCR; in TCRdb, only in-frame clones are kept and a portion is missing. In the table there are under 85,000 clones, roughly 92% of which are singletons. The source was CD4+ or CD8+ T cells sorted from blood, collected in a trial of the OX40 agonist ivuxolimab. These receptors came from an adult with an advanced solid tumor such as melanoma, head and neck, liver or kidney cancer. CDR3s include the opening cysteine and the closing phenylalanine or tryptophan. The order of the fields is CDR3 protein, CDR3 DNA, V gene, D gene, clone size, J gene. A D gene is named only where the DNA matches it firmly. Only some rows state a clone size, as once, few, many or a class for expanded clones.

CDR3aa: CASSLAQGYEQYF; CDR3nt: TGTGCCAGCAGCTTAGCGCAAGGGTACGAGCAGTACTTC; v_gene: TRBV7-8; d_gene: -; abundance: -; j_gene: TRBJ2-7
CDR3aa: CASRLGASRGEKLFF; CDR3nt: TGTGCCAGCAGACTAGGGGCCAGCCGAGGTGAAAAACTGTTTTTT; v_gene: TRBV7-2; d_gene: -; abundance: once; j_gene: TRBJ1-4
CDR3aa: CASSIVAGPKNIQYF; CDR3nt: TGTGCCAGTAGTATAGTTGCGGGACCCAAAAACATTCAGTACTTC; v_gene: TRBV19; d_gene: -; abundance: -; j_gene: TRBJ2-4
CDR3aa: CASSLREALSYEQYF; CDR3nt: TGCGCCAGCAGCTTGCGGGAAGCCCTCTCCTACGAGCAGTACTTC; v_gene: TRBV5-1; d_gene: -; abundance: -; j_gene: TRBJ2-7
CDR3aa: CASSRRQSSLGGELFF; CDR3nt: TGTGCCAGCAGCCGAAGACAGAGTTCTTTGGGGGGGGAGCTGTTTTTT; v_gene: TRBV14; d_gene: -; abundance: -; j_gene: TRBJ2-2
CDR3aa: CASSRDRVKAFF; CDR3nt: TGTGCCAGCAGCCGTGACAGGGTCAAAGCTTTCTTT; v_gene: TRBV7-9; d_gene: TRBD1; abundance: -; j_gene: TRBJ1-1
CDR3aa: CASSPRQGPNTGELFF; CDR3nt: TGTGCCAGCAGCCCGCGACAGGGACCTAACACCGGGGAGCTGTTTTTT; v_gene: TRBV7-2; d_gene: TRBD1; abundance: -; j_gene: TRBJ2-2
CDR3aa: CAWVDWTGSGSPLHF; CDR3nt: TGTGCCTGGGTTGACTGGACAGGGTCGGGCTCACCCCTCCACTTT; v_gene: TRBV30; d_gene: TRBD1; abundance: once; j_gene: TRBJ1-6
CDR3aa: CAWSGAKGTEAFF; CDR3nt: TGTGCCTGGAGTGGGGCGAAGGGCACTGAAGCTTTCTTT; v_gene: TRBV30; d_gene: -; abundance: -; j_gene: TRBJ1-1
CDR3aa: CASRLGEKLFF; CDR3nt: TGTGCCAGTAGATTAGGCGAAAAACTGTTTTTT; v_gene: TRBV19; d_gene: -; abundance: -; j_gene: TRBJ1-4
CDR3aa: CASSFAGGRGVGEQYF; CDR3nt: TGTGCCAGCAGTTTTGCCGGGGGCAGGGGTGTGGGTGAGCAGTACTTC; v_gene: TRBV27; d_gene: -; abundance: -; j_gene: TRBJ2-7
CDR3aa: CASSFFGDQPQHF; CDR3nt: TGTGCCAGTAGTTTCTTTGGGGATCAGCCCCAGCATTTT; v_gene: TRBV19; d_gene: -; abundance: -; j_gene: TRBJ1-5
CDR3aa: CAWSVSGSNQPQHF; CDR3nt: TGTGCCTGGAGTGTTTCTGGGAGCAATCAGCCCCAGCATTTT; v_gene: TRBV30; d_gene: -; abundance: once; j_gene: TRBJ1-5
CDR3aa: CASTGAGDEQYF; CDR3nt: TGCGCCAGTACTGGGGCCGGCGACGAGCAGTACTTC; v_gene: TRBV10-2; d_gene: -; abundance: once; j_gene: TRBJ2-7
CDR3aa: CASGDSLSYEQYF; CDR3nt: TGTGCCAGCGGGGACAGTTTGTCCTACGAGCAGTACTTC; v_gene: TRBV6-1; d_gene: TRBD1; abundance: -; j_gene: TRBJ2-7
CDR3aa: CASSPGTGGYEQYF; CDR3nt: TGTGCCAGTAGTCCAGGGACAGGGGGCTACGAGCAGTACTTC; v_gene: TRBV19; d_gene: TRBD1; abundance: -; j_gene: TRBJ2-7
CDR3aa: CASSGPGQGFLWGYTF; CDR3nt: TGTGCCAGCAGTGGGCCGGGACAGGGGTTTCTATGGGGCTACACCTTC; v_gene: TRBV6-1; d_gene: TRBD1; abundance: -; j_gene: TRBJ1-2
CDR3aa: CASSSWGNQPQHF; CDR3nt: TGCGCCAGCAGTTCCTGGGGGAATCAGCCCCAGCATTTT; v_gene: TRBV10-1; d_gene: -; abundance: once; j_gene: TRBJ1-5
CDR3aa: CASSVDGVTDTQYF; CDR3nt: TGTGCCAGCAGCGTAGACGGAGTCACAGATACGCAGTATTTT; v_gene: TRBV9; d_gene: -; abundance: -; j_gene: TRBJ2-3
CDR3aa: CASSPPGLTQYF; CDR3nt: TGTGCCAGCAGTCCCCCGGGCCTCACGCAGTATTTT; v_gene: TRBV6-1; d_gene: -; abundance: -; j_gene: TRBJ2-3
CDR3aa: CASNPVDSNQPQHF; CDR3nt: TGTGCCAGTAACCCCGTGGATAGCAATCAGCCCCAGCATTTT; v_gene: TRBV19; d_gene: -; abundance: -; j_gene: TRBJ1-5
CDR3aa: CASSEGTGAPSEQYF; CDR3nt: TGTGCCAGCAGTGAAGGGACAGGAGCCCCCTCCGAGCAGTACTTC; v_gene: TRBV6-1; d_gene: TRBD1; abundance: -; j_gene: TRBJ2-7
CDR3aa: CASSSDRGSQPQHF; CDR3nt: TGTGCCAGCAGTTCCGACAGGGGTAGTCAGCCCCAGCATTTT; v_gene: TRBV27; d_gene: TRBD1; abundance: -; j_gene: TRBJ1-5
CDR3aa: CASSTNGRPQETQYF; CDR3nt: TGTGCCAGCAGCACCAACGGGAGACCCCAAGAGACCCAGTACTTC; v_gene: TRBV6-1; d_gene: -; abundance: -; j_gene: TRBJ2-5
CDR3aa: CASSLAGRGSQPQHF; CDR3nt: TGTGCCAGCAGCTTAGCGGGGAGGGGCAGTCAGCCCCAGCATTTT; v_gene: TRBV7-2; d_gene: -; abundance: -; j_gene: TRBJ1-5
CDR3aa: CASSLTTGGRSNGYTF; CDR3nt: TGTGCCAGCAGTTTAACTACAGGGGGCAGGTCGAATGGCTACACCTTC; v_gene: TRBV28; d_gene: TRBD1; abundance: -; j_gene: TRBJ1-2
CDR3aa: CASSLRSYNEQFF; CDR3nt: TGTGCCAGCAGTTTAAGGTCCTACAATGAGCAGTTCTTC; v_gene: TRBV27; d_gene: -; abundance: -; j_gene: TRBJ2-1
CDR3aa: CASFSGVGYEQYF; CDR3nt: TGTGCCAGCTTCTCTGGGGTGGGGTACGAGCAGTACTTC; v_gene: TRBV7-9; d_gene: -; abundance: -; j_gene: TRBJ2-7
CDR3aa: CASSAPFEGSYEQYF; CDR3nt: TGTGCCAGCAGTGCCCCCTTTGAGGGATCCTACGAGCAGTACTTC; v_gene: TRBV28; d_gene: -; abundance: -; j_gene: TRBJ2-7